This passage covers 11 T cell receptor beta chains from one sample sequenced in a study of OX40 agonist ivuxolimab in advanced cancers. Sequencing was performed with immunoSEQ multiplex PCR; in TCRdb, only in-frame clones are kept and a portion is missing. In the table there are 30,000 to 35,000 clones, 65% to 85% of which are singletons. This material consisted of CD4+ or CD8+ T cells sorted from blood, taken in a trial of the OX40 agonist ivuxolimab. The receptors originated from an adult with an advanced solid tumor such as melanoma, head and neck, liver or kidney cancer.

The rearrangement joins TRBV5-4 to TRBJ2-1; TRBD2 might be the D (7 bases). Germline values: CDR1 SGHNT, CDR2 YYREEE (reference sequence). The CDR3 is 14 residues long. The germline V and J ends were trimmed by 7 bases and 4 bases, with 15 bases remaining between them. This CDR3 is CASGPGGDYNEQFF. For the CDR3, the DNA is TGTGCCAGCGGGCCGGGGGGCGATTACAATGAGCAGTTCTTC.

The gene calls are TRBV15 and TRBJ1-5, with D perhaps matching TRBD1 (6 bases). The CDR3 is 15 residues long. Germline V gene sequence: CDR1 LNHNV, CDR2 YYDKDF (reference sequence). V was clipped by 4 bases and J by 1 base, with 11 bases between them. The CDR3 is CATSIQGLSNQPQHF. CDR3 in DNA: TGTGCCACCAGCATACAGGGACTAAGCAATCAGCCCCAGCATTTT.

CDR3 in amino acids: CASSFPPGQGLLIGNTIYF. CDR3 DNA: TGTGCCAGCAGTTTCCCTCCCGGACAGGGACTTCTTATTGGAAACACCATATATTTT. The chain carries TRBV28 and TRBJ1-3; 8 bases map to TRBD1. V trimming: 3 bases; J trimming: 3 bases; junction bases outside the gene matches: 16. Germline CDR1 MDHEN, CDR2 SYDVKM. The CDR3 is 19 amino acids.

The chain links TRBV7-2 to TRBJ2-5, with a weak D call TRBD2 (5 bases). Germline V gene sequence: CDR1 SGHTA, CDR2 FQGNSA. This CDR3 has 14 residues. The V gene lost 5 bases and the J gene lost 4 bases, with 14 bases spanning the gap. The CDR3 DNA reads TGTGCCAGCAGCCAAGGACTGGAACTAGAGACCCAGTACTTC. Its protein is CASSQGLELETQYF. Drawing the rest from reference TRBV7-2 and TRBJ2-5, the complete variable domain is GAGVSQSPSNKVTEKGKDVELRCDPISGHTALYWYRQSLGQGLEFLIYFQGNSAPDKSGLPSDRFSAERTGGSVSTLTIQRTQQEDSAVYLCASSQGLELETQYFGPGTRLLVL.

The chain recombines TRBV27 with TRBJ1-3; TRBD1 might be the D (6 bases). CDR3 length: 15 residues. V was pared by 4 bases and J by 8 bases, with 18 bases between. Germline CDR1 and CDR2: MNHEY and SMNVEV (reference sequence). CDR3 sequence reads: CASSSNTGYGDTIYF. The CDR3 DNA reads TGTGCCAGCAGTTCCAACACAGGGTACGGGGACACCATATATTTT.

The chain uses TRBV6-5 and TRBJ2-7; the match to TRBD1 covers 11 bases. CDR1 and CDR2 from the germline V gene are MNHEY and SVGAGI. The CDR3 loop spans 13 amino acids. J gave up 3 bases and V 6 bases, and 1 base lay outside the gene matches. CDR3 in amino acids: CASRGTGGYEQYF. As DNA, the CDR3 is TGTGCCAGCAGAGGGACAGGGGGCTACGAGCAGTACTTC.

The genes are TRBV19 and TRBJ2-1; D might be TRBD1 or TRBD2, each matching 5 bases. This CDR3 is built from 12 residues. With 7 bases removed from V and 7 bases from J, the gap between germline ends came to 11 bases. The germline V gene has CDR1 LNHDA and CDR2 SQIVND (reference sequence). The CDR3 loop is CASNGEGNEQFF. CDR3 in DNA: TGTGCCAGTAACGGCGAGGGGAATGAGCAGTTCTTC. The variable domain in full, with the rest retrieved from reference TRBV19 and TRBJ2-1, is DGGITQSPKYLFRKEGQNVTLSCEQNLNHDAMYWYRQDPGQGLRLIYYSQIVNDFQKGDIAEGYSVSREKKESFPLTVTSAQKNPTAFYLCASNGEGNEQFFGPGTRLTVL.

This clone was found many times. The chain couples TRBV4-2 to TRBJ2-1; 9 nucleotides match TRBD2. The CDR3 has 17 amino acids. The J segment lost 4 bases and the V segment lost 0 bases, leaving 7 bases of the junction unmatched. Per the germline V gene, CDR1 is LGHNA and CDR2 is YNFKEQ. CDR3 loop: CASSQEIAGEPYNEQFF. The CDR3, as DNA: TGTGCCAGCAGCCAAGAAATAGCGGGGGAACCATACAATGAGCAGTTCTTC.

This sequence joins TRBV9 and TRBJ2-7, with a weak D call TRBD2 (5 bases). Per the germline V gene, CDR1 is SGDLS and CDR2 is YYNGEE. The CDR3 is 15 residues long. V was pared by 6 bases and J by 7 bases, with 23 bases between. CDR3 region: CASTPREGRVWEQYF. The DNA of the CDR3 is TGTGCCAGCACCCCGAGAGAGGGCAGAGTATGGGAGCAGTACTTC.

The J gene is TRBJ2-2, the V gene TRBV6-5; TRBD2 is a possible D gene (5 bases). The germline CDR1 and CDR2 sequences are MNHEY and SVGAGI. V dropped 0 bases and J dropped 6 bases, with 8 bases sitting between them. The length of the CDR3 is 14 residues. CDR3 amino acids: CASSYSTSPGELFF. The CDR3 DNA reads TGTGCCAGCAGTTACTCTACTAGTCCCGGGGAGCTGTTTTTT.

This chain connects TRBV6-1 to TRBJ2-7, with D uncertain. Between the trimmed V and J ends, which lost 2 bases and 5 bases, there was a span of 10 bases. Germline V gives CDR1 MNHNS, CDR2 SASEGT. CDR3 length: 13 amino acids. For the CDR3, the DNA is TGTGCCAGCAGTGAAAAAGGGTGGGACGAGCAGTACTTC. Translation gives CASSEKGWDEQYF.